This TCR beta chain was documented in a study of cytomegalovirus exposure and HLA in healthy donors (dated by TCRdb to about 2017). Study-wide context: An earlier analysis of roughly 500 of the donors reported 250 to 350 Gb of sequence data and 117 million unique TCR beta sequences from about 180 million T cells. Around 320 gigabases of sequencing data and 80 million or so unique TCR sequences were included in an early release covering roughly 600 HLA-typed donors. Among the roughly 400 genotyped donors, approximately 82% belonged to the genetic ancestry cluster associated with self-reported Caucasian donors. The study aimed to test whether cataloging public T cell receptors could reveal signatures of past pathogen exposure. Using immunosequencing, the study profiled T cell repertoires from 500 to 800 subjects and related those repertoires to cytomegalovirus serostatus. Along with the roughly 700-subject first cohort, a separate validation cohort of roughly 110 different subjects was used. To predict cytomegalovirus infection status, the study brought together high-throughput TCR immunosequencing, statistical association of individual TCRs with disease status, and machine learning. A later analysis re-examined previously published TCR beta repertoires from 610 or so donors and added high-resolution HLA genotyping to investigate patterns of TCR occurrence. Rather than drawing on any new phenotypic data, the later analysis identified candidate immune exposures from TCR beta sequences and the way those sequences occurred across donors. An earlier analysis of a few hundred of the donors applied high-throughput TCR beta sequencing to assess whether each TCR beta V gene segment acted as functional or pseudogenic. Alongside the repertoire data, information on donor age, sex, ethnicity and CMV serostatus was compiled. A later genetic analysis took genome-wide SNP genotypes for about 55% of the 666 donors and used that subset as a discovery cohort. All discovery cohort repertoires had been generated on a single sequencing platform. HLA typing included class I and class II loci at four-digit resolution. The number of typed donors differed by locus: about 620-630 for A, B, C, DRB1 and DQB1; approximately 540 for DQA1; 606 for DPA1; and 400 to 480 for DPB1. Because of strong linkage in the cohort, four or five DR-DQ haplotypes were treated as single units for association and clustering. Across about 380 genotyped donors of the cohort, an average of roughly 200,000 unique TCR beta nucleotide sequences per donor were sequenced, and 15% to 20% of those sequences were non-productive.

From the cysteine through the phenylalanine, the CDR3 covers 17 amino acids. Only CDR3 DNA is held: 51 bases, read in frame from base 1. As encoded in the germline V gene (reference sequence), CDR1 is LNHNV while CDR2 is YYDKDF. From V the trimming removes 5 bases and from J it removes 3 bases, while the gene matches leave 6 bases of the junction unaccounted for. General conclusions and limits of the study: A later analysis reported that several top co-occurrence clusters appeared linked to parvovirus B19, influenza, CMV and Epstein-Barr virus. Cytomegalovirus status was reported to be diagnosed by the classifier with high specificity and sensitivity in both the original and validation cohorts. In a later analysis, most CMV-associated TCR beta chains were found to appear HLA-restricted, with HLA associations seemingly driven largely by CMV exposure. Presence/absence analyses assumed roughly uniform sequencing depth across donors, an assumption that may not hold. For the cohort, immune exposure information was limited to CMV serostatus. Most TCR sequences were observed very rarely across donors, whereas some public TCRs were present in many individuals. In a later genetic analysis, a missense DCLRE1C variant was associated with V-gene and J-gene trimming of TCR beta chains, and the association was replicated in an independent cohort. Linkage disequilibrium might explain the correlated functional status among segregating V segments, but an unknown experimental factor could not be excluded. In vitro tests confirmed that three of the cytomegalovirus-associated TCR beta chains recognize cytomegalovirus antigens. Around 16 rarely observed V segments, including chromosome 9 orphons, were excluded from the earlier analysis of several hundred of the donors because counts were too low. According to a later analysis, TCR association rates differed among HLA loci, with DRB1 alleles showing the most associated TCRs and HLA-C alleles showing the fewest. At a false discovery rate of 0.05, a later analysis linked under 20,000 TCR beta sequences to specific HLA alleles. The authors suggested that the approach could potentially be generalized to other disease states and immunological phenotypes. A further reported finding was that TCR beta sequences accurately predicted the HLA-A and HLA-B alleles for most subjects in the first cohort. A later genetic analysis reported fewer N-insertions in productive TCRs among donors in an Asian-associated ancestry cluster than the roughly 670-donor mean. In a later analysis, HLA-associated TCR beta chains showed more clonal expansion and lower generation probabilities than non-associated chains that were equally common. A cluster of highly shared sequence variants was judged likely to represent a technical artifact of the sequencing pipeline. Because HLA typing was unavailable for some donors at each locus, only the typed subset was used in association tests. When HLA alleles, especially DR and DQ, strongly co-occurred, TCR associations were difficult to assign to individual alleles. The cohort was sequenced for TCR beta chains only, and without alpha or paired-chain data the features that could be detected were limited. A total of 150 to 200 TCR beta chains were listed by the study as associated with cytomegalovirus. The 87-base-pair reads could not distinguish some IMGT-functional V segments, including TRBV6-2 and TRBV6-3, so those segments were excluded. In an earlier analysis of some 500 of the donors, most TCR beta V segments were observed in productive rearrangements about 90% or about 30% of the time, broadly matching IMGT annotations.

The method behind the library was the immunoSEQ multiplex PCR assay. For the multiplex PCR, a mixture combining 60 forward primers for TCR Vbeta segments and 13 reverse primers for TCR Jbeta segments was used. The CDR3 region of rearranged TCR beta genes was amplified from genomic DNA with a multiplex PCR assay. Amplified TCR beta libraries were sequenced as 87-base-pair reads on the Illumina HiSeq System. On the study's bioinformatics: In a later analysis, around 80 million unique TCR beta chains were counted across the roughly 670 repertoires, and around 10 million of these chains were shared by at least two donors. Raw reads were error-corrected and collapsed into unique sequences with a nearest-neighbor algorithm that merged closely related sequences to remove PCR and sequencing errors. V, D and J gene segments were assigned by aligning CDR3 sequences to IMGT reference sequences. For a sequence to be retained, a match of at least six nucleotides was required to both a V gene segment and a J gene segment. Rearrangements were called productive when the CDR3 lacked stop codons and stayed in frame with V and J; all others were non-productive. Following IMGT convention, CDR3 was defined as the stretch from the second conserved V-encoded cysteine to the conserved J-encoded phenylalanine. The earlier analysis of about 610 of the donors excluded sequences that lacked an unambiguous match to a single V gene segment. In an earlier analysis of several hundred of the donors, V segments were called functional above 56.7% productive rearrangements and were called segregating when the between-donor standard deviation exceeded 5%. A statistical classification framework was built for diagnosing cytomegalovirus status from the catalog of TCR beta chain sequences. V and J gene assignment, in a later analysis, came from comparing TCR nucleotide sequences with IMGT/GENE-DB human TR gene sequences. A later analysis assigned CDR3 sequences and most-parsimonious VDJ recombination scenarios with the TCRdist pipeline. In a later analysis, each TCR beta chain was defined by its CDR3 amino acid sequence together with its V-gene family, and reads without a unique V-gene family were excluded. As a way to deal with suspected cross-contamination and a sequencing artifact, a later analysis dropped 592 nucleotide sequences that were highly shared and had low generation probability. For each public chain, a later analysis derived a clonal expansion index from normalized ranks of inferred template counts within each repertoire. A later analysis computed generation probabilities with a VDJ recombination model fitted to out-of-frame rearrangements, and checked the results against IGoR. In a later analysis, hypergeometric tests were used to score TCR-TCR, TCR-HLA and TCR-CMV co-occurrence, with a repertoire-size bias correction applied to TCR pairs. In a later analysis, false discovery rates were estimated by permuting HLA or CMV assignments 20 times. In a later analysis, co-occurring TCRs were grouped using DBSCAN, with TCRdist sequence similarity added in when clustering inside HLA-allele-positive subsets. Repertoires with fewer than 30,000 or more than 120,000 public chains, plus five repertoires with anomalous nucleotide sharing, were excluded from co-occurrence clustering. In its TCRdb copy, this immuneACCESS table keeps in-frame sequences only and misses some clones. Where compared with another copy, unresolved V genes explain less than half of these, and the others have no known cause. V and J calls and clone size are as listed in that table; D and trimming were resolved from the DNA. The sample contains around 140,000 clones, less than 10% of them found a single time. The top ten constitute about 1.9% of the sample.

This clone appeared a few times. No antigen is known for it. No base quality values were provided; no much bigger clone lies one nucleotide off. In total, 666 healthy bone marrow donors made up the cohort. At the time of sampling, every cohort member was nominally healthy, though immune exposures that went unrecorded were likely present. The donor was CMV seronegative and belonged to the group of over 300 seronegative cohort members. A peripheral blood sample was collected from each donor, and TCR beta sequencing was performed on peripheral blood mononuclear cells. The Qiagen DNeasy Blood Extraction Kit was used to extract genomic DNA from the blood cell samples.

The chain joins TRBV15 to TRBJ2-1, with 14 bases aligning to TRBD2. Sequencing was done on a sample of PBMCs. This receptor was identified in a man aged 45 to 65 in good health and CMV-seronegative. The nucleotides read TGTGCCACCAGCGGGACTAGCGGGAGCCTCCTCTACAATGAGCAGTTCTTC. Its protein product is CATSGTSGSLLYNEQFF.